This T cell receptor (beta chain) was observed in a study of regulatory T cells in long-lasting Graves disease. Study summary: Persistent Graves' disease denoted over 5 years of antithyroid drugs plus positive TSH receptor antibodies. Study results and caveats: Persistent Graves' patients showed less TCR diversity than newly diagnosed patients showed.

As regards this clonotype: Its cognate antigen is unknown.

Documented time point: persistent/refractory GD, antithyroid drugs over 5 years with positive TRAb. After RNA was extracted from PBMCs, the TCR library was made from it. Guidelines of the American Thyroid Association were used to diagnose Graves' disease. To make TCR beta libraries, researchers used iRepertoire HTBI primers and Arm-PCR of CDR3 regions. MiXCR was run by TCRdb on the multiplex PCR reads, yielding one entry per CDR3 protein. The sample consists of around 400,000 distinct CDR3 sequences, around a quarter of them appearing once. This TCR was recovered from a female donor with Graves disease. Here the sequenced sample was peripheral blood mononuclear cells (PBMCs), taken when the disease was refractory, from a patient treated with antithyroid drugs.

The DNA of the CDR3 is TGTGCCAGCAGCTTCGGGGGGGGGGCTGGCTACACCTTC. It translates to CASSFGGGAGYTF. This chain joins TRBV13 and TRBJ1-2; D might be TRBD1 (6 bases). The V end was cut by 3 bases, the J end by 7 bases, with 12 bases between. Germline CDR1 is PRHDT and CDR2 is FYEKMQ (reference sequence). CDR3 length: 13 residues.